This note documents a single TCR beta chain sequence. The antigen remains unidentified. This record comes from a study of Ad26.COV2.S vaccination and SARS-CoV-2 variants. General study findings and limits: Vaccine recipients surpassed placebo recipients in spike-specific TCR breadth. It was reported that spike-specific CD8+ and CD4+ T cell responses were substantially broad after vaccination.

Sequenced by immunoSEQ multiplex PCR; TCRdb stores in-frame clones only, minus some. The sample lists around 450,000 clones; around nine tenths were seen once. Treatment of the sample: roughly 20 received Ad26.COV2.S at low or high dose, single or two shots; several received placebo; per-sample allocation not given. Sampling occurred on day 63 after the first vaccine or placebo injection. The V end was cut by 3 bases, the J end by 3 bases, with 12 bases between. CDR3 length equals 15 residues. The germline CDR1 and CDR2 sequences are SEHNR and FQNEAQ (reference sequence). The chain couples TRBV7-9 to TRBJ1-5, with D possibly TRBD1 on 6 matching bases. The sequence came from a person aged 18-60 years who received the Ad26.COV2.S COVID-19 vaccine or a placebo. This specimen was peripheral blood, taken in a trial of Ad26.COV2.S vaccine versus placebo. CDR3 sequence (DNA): TGTGCCAGCAGCTTGGGACAAGGGAACAATCAGCCCCAGCATTTT. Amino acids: CASSLGQGNNQPQHF. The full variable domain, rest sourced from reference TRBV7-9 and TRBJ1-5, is DTGVSQNPRHKITKRGQNVTFRCDPISEHNRLYWYRQTLGQGPEFLTYFQNEAQLEKSRLLSDRFSAERPKGSFSTLEIQRTEQGDSAMYLCASSLGQGNNQPQHFGDGTRLSIL.